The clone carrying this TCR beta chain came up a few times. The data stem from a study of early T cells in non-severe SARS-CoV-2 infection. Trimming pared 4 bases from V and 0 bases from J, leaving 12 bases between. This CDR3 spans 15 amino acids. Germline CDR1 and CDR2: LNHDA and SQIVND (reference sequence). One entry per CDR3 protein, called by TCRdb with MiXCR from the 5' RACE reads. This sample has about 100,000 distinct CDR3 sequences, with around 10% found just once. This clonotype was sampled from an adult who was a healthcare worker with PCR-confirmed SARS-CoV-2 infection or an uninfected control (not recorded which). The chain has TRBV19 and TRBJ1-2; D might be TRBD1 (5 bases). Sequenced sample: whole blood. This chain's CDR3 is CASSTPGSSNYGYTF. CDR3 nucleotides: TGTGCCAGTAGTACACCAGGGTCCTCTAACTATGGCTACACCTTC.